Listed below are T cell receptor beta chains from one sample, sequenced in a study of post-analysis software for immune sequencing data. TCRdb processed the PCR reads anew with MiXCR; each CDR3 protein has one entry. Here the sample spans around 770,000 distinct CDR3 sequences, 46% being singletons. The sample consisted of blood. These receptors were collected from a girl under 18 with multiple sclerosis. CDR3s include the opening cysteine and the closing phenylalanine or tryptophan. The D gene is left open where the match is weak. The size entry is marked missing in some rows and otherwise reads once, few, many or a size class.

d_call	j_call	clone_size	v_call	cdr3_nt	cdr3_aa
-	TRBJ2-3	-	TRBV20-1	TGCAGTCCCGGATCGGGAGTCGGGCCGCAGTATTTT	CSPGSGVGPQYF
TRBD1	TRBJ2-7	-	TRBV20-1	TGCAGTGCTGCGGATCTGGGGACAGGAAAATACGAGCAGTACTTC	CSAADLGTGKYEQYF
-	TRBJ2-1	-	TRBV20-1	TGCAGTGCTAGATCCGAGGGGGCGGGAGGCTCCTACAATGAGCAGTTCTTC	CSARSEGAGGSYNEQFF
-	TRBJ2-3	many	TRBV7-2	TGTGCCAGCAGCTTAGTGTTGGGGAACACAGATACGCAGTATTTT	CASSLVLGNTDTQYF
TRBD1	TRBJ1-6	-	TRBV6-1	TGTGCCAGCAGTCCCGGGACAGGGAATAATAATTCACCCCTCCACTTT	CASSPGTGNNNSPLHF
-	TRBJ2-7	-	TRBV28	TGTGCCAGCAGTCCCCTTAAAGGAGCGGTCTCCTACGAGCAGTACTTC	CASSPLKGAVSYEQYF
TRBD2	TRBJ2-3	few	TRBV7-3	TGTGCCAGCAGCGACCCTAGCGGGAGCACAGATACGCAGTATTTT	CASSDPSGSTDTQYF
TRBD2	TRBJ2-2	-	TRBV20-1	TGCAGGGTCCACGGGAGGGCGGAAACCGGGGAGCTGTTTTTT	CRVHGRAETGELFF
TRBD1	TRBJ1-5	-	TRBV7-8	TGTGCCAGCAGCCATAACGCACAGGGGGCCAATCAGCCCCAGCATTTT	CASSHNAQGANQPQHF
-	TRBJ2-1	-	TRBV9	TGTGCCAGCAGCTCTCCCCCCTCGGGAGCCAACAATGAGCAGTTCTTC	CASSSPPSGANNEQFF
-	TRBJ1-1	-	TRBV6-1	TGTGCCAGCCGTGGGGGGATACCGAACACTGAAGCTTTCTTT	CASRGGIPNTEAFF
TRBD2	TRBJ2-3	few	TRBV7-7	TGTGCTAGCAGCCCCGGTGGGGGGACTAGCGCCTCGCGAGATACGCAGTATTTT	CASSPGGGTSASRDTQYF
-	TRBJ2-5	few	TRBV10-3	TGTGCCATCAGTGACCCGGGATCGGCAGCCCAAGAGACCCAGTACTTC	CAISDPGSAAQETQYF
TRBD2	TRBJ2-1	few	TRBV29-1	TGCAGCGTTTTGTTTTGGACTAGCGGGAGTTTTGGGAATGAGCAGTTCTTC	CSVLFWTSGSFGNEQFF
TRBD2	TRBJ2-1	-	TRBV10-3	TGTGCCACCGACGGGGCTAGCGGGAGGCTCACGAAAGGGAATGAGCAGTTCTTC	CATDGASGRLTKGNEQFF
-	TRBJ2-2	-	TRBV6-5	TGTGCCAGCAGTTATCGGCTCCTGGTACTCGGCGGGGAGCTGTTTTTT	CASSYRLLVLGGELFF
-	TRBJ2-1	-	TRBV7-3	TGCGCCAGCAGCTTAACGTTTAGCTCCTACAATGAGCAGTTCTTC	CASSLTFSSYNEQFF
TRBD1	TRBJ1-2	-	TRBV7-9	TGTGCCAGCAGCTTACCGACAGGGGGGCCCTATGGCTACACCTTC	CASSLPTGGPYGYTF
-	TRBJ1-6	-	TRBV3-1	TGTGCCAGCCAATCAGGGGCCACACGTTCACCCCTCCACTTT	CASQSGATRSPLHF
TRBD1	TRBJ2-5	few	TRBV3-1	TGTGCCAGCAGCCCGCGACAGGGGGCCGACCAAGAGACCCAGTACTTC	CASSPRQGADQETQYF
TRBD2	TRBJ2-7	-	TRBV20-1	TGCAGTGCTAGATCGACTAGCGGGATCCACGAGCAGTACTTC	CSARSTSGIHEQYF
TRBD1	TRBJ1-5	-	TRBV7-9	TGTGCCAGCAGCTTAGAAGGACAGGGCGGACAGCCCCAGCATTTT	CASSLEGQGGQPQHF
-	TRBJ1-2	few	TRBV7-3	TGTGCCAGCAGCTTCGGGGGTTACTATGGCTACACCTTC	CASSFGGYYGYTF
TRBD2	TRBJ2-4	-	TRBV7-9	TGTGCCAGCGGACCACTTATAGCGGGAGGAGGAAACATTCAGTACTTC	CASGPLIAGGGNIQYF
-	TRBJ2-7	once	TRBV12-3/TRBV12-4	TGTGCCAGCAGTGTCGAGGGGCAGTACGAGCAGTACTTC	CASSVEGQYEQYF
-	TRBJ2-5	-	TRBV7-9	TGTGCCAGCAGCCACCCAGGGGCTTTGGTGGAGACCCAGTACTTC	CASSHPGALVETQYF
TRBD1	TRBJ2-7	few	TRBV20-1	TGCAGTGCTAGGGCCGGGACAGGGAGCTTCGAGCAGTACTTC	CSARAGTGSFEQYF
-	TRBJ1-2	-	TRBV29-1	TGCAGCGTTGTGACCCTCCTATCGGACTACGGCTACACCTTC	CSVVTLLSDYGYTF